This T cell receptor (beta chain) was obtained from a study of cytomegalovirus exposure and HLA in healthy donors. Findings of the study overall: Further analysis was carried out later, and it showed several of the most significant clusters appearing linked to common viral pathogens.

13 Jbeta primers and 60 Vbeta primers were used for the PCR. Authors' analysis steps: The authors later counted about 80 million unique TCR beta chains, roughly 11 million of them shared. The method was immunoSEQ multiplex PCR; TCRdb's version includes in-frame clones alone and lacks a portion of them. The V and J calls and clone size are taken from that table; D and trimming were inferred from the DNA. This table has approximately 79,000 clones, around 68% appearing once. A remark on this clone: Antigen unknown.

The CDR3 has 14 amino acids. Trimming left V 0 bases short and J 8 bases short, with 13 bases between. CDR1 and CDR2 from the germline V gene are SNHLY and FYNNEI. The chain carries TRBV2 and TRBJ1-2; possible D gene TRBD1, 5 bases. This TCR was sampled from a man between 40 and 49 years old in good health and CMV-seropositive. Sequenced sample: PBMCs. CDR3 amino acids: CASSEAWSAGGYTF. The CDR3 DNA reads as TGTGCCAGCAGTGAAGCTTGGAGTGCAGGGGGCTACACCTTC.